The source of this TCR beta chain is a study of blood T cell repertoires in COVID-19 (TCRdb year 2020). A note on the overall study: Samples covering the acute and convalescent phases of COVID-19 were provided by collaborators in the United States, Italy and Spain. Nearly every sample came with metadata listing a de-identified subject ID, COVID-19 status, age in years and sex. The samples were drawn from the first 160 participants of the ongoing ImmuneRACE study and from more than 1,000 subjects provided by 6 global collaborators. The repertoires were released in a freely available public database meant as a resource for research on the immune response to SARS-CoV-2. Where HLA class I and class II types were available, the types were taken from metadata supplied by the sample provider, not from assay-based typing. The dataset comprised deeply sampled blood TCRbeta repertoires from subjects exposed to, actively infected with, or recovered from COVID-19. The material from the prospective study consisted of cDNA or gDNA derived from T cells, B-cell-depleted T cells, or PBMCs. Broader findings and caveats from the paper: Clinical and demographic metadata were provided uncurated, with the amount varying by source and participant.

For CDR1 and CDR2, the germline V gene lists SGHTA and FQGNSA. The CDR3 goes from the cysteine to the phenylalanine over 15 residues. CDR3 DNA only is kept here, 45 bases in frame from base 1. The V and J ends are trimmed by 0 bases and 2 bases, leaving 11 bases between them. Whole blood was collected in K2EDTA tubes by collaborating institutions according to the institutions' own protocols. For TCRbeta analysis, collaborator samples were shipped as frozen whole blood, as isolated PBMCs, or as DNA extracted from either sample type. As for this clone: The target of this receptor is not known. No per-base quality is available; no much larger clone lies one base away.

TCRbeta CDR3 regions were amplified from genomic DNA by means of the immunoSEQ Assay, a bias-controlled multiplex PCR. The authors' analysis ran thus. The number of nucleated cells in each sample was estimated from the amplification of reference gene primers within the assay. Sequence reads were collapsed and filtered to measure the absolute abundance of every unique TCRbeta CDR3 rearrangement. For each sample, productive Simpson clonality was calculated as the square root of Simpson's diversity index over productive rearrangements. In TCRdb, the immuneACCESS table is reduced to in-frame sequences with V and J assigned. These tables do not hold every clone; where another copy was compared, an unresolved V gene accounts for under half, and the others remain unexplained. V, J and clone size are taken as reported in that table, and D and trimming were inferred from the DNA itself. Present in this sample are hundreds of thousands of clones, roughly 90% of which were seen just once. Of the sample, about 2.2% is held by the ten largest clones.

The TCR comes from a woman between 45 and 60 years old with acute or convalescent COVID-19. The specimen was peripheral blood. The chain joins TRBV7-2 to TRBJ2-7; a weak D assignment points to TRBD2 (6 bases agree). The DNA reads as follows: TGTGCCAGCAGCTTAGCCGGGACTGCTGCCTACGAGCAGTACTTC. This encodes CASSLAGTAAYEQYF.